This record looks at one T cell receptor (beta chain) sequence and its context. Its antigen is as yet unknown. This clone may be a read error of a much larger clone one base away. Amplification yielded TCR beta CDR3 regions, with RNA transcripts as the source. When the TCR CDR3 underwent first-round RT-PCR, the HTBI primer set was used. TCRdb recomputed calls from the multiplex PCR reads with MiXCR, one row per CDR3 protein. Altogether about 840,000 distinct CDR3 sequences are present, 38% being singletons, with the ten largest covering 8% to 9%. These data originate in a study of T cells in Graves' hyperthyroidism and ophthalmopathy. J gave up 2 bases and V 8 bases, and 11 bases lay outside the gene matches. Germline CDR1 reads ENHRY; CDR2 reads SYGVKD. CDR3 size: 15 residues. General study points: Blood also showed most of the thyroid clonotypes that were expanded above 0.001.

V is TRBV10-3 and J is TRBJ1-1, with 7 bases aligning to TRBD1. This TCR was recovered from a man younger than 35 with Graves' hyperthyroidism. The specimen sequenced was blood. CDR3 region: CAIGGAQGPNTEAFF. The CDR3 nucleotides read TGTGCCATCGGAGGGGCACAGGGGCCCAACACTGAAGCTTTCTTT.